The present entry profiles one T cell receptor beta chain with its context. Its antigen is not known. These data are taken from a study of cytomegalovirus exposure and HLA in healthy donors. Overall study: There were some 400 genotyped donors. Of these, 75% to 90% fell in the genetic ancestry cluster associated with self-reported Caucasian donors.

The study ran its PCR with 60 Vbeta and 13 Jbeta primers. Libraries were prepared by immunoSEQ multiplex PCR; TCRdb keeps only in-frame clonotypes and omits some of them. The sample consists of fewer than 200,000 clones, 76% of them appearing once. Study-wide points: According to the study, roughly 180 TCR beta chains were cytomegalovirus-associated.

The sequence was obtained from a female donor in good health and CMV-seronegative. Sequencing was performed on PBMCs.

The CDR3 region is CASSPTSDSANYGYTF. The CDR3 DNA sequence: TGCGCCAGCAGCCCGACCTCGGACAGTGCTAACTATGGCTACACCTTC. The chain is built from TRBV5-1 and TRBJ1-2, with D possibly being TRBD1 (6 bases). Per germline, CDR1 SGHRS and CDR2 YFSETQ. This CDR3 has 16 amino acids. The ends were cut back, 4 bases at V and 0 bases at J, with 16 bases in the middle.